This T cell receptor (beta chain) is from a study of vaccination and CD4 T cells after COVID-19. Across the study: Culture controls were given either a CEFX pool, an HIV-1 Nef pool, or no peptide. Study results and limitations: Convalescent patients displayed spike mono-reactivity in 304 of 307 vaccine-specific clones.

V was pared by 6 bases and J by 3 bases, with 12 bases between. Germline V gene lookup returns CDR1 DFQATT and CDR2 SNEGSKA (reference sequence). This CDR3 is 13 amino acids long. Treatment described: roughly ten-day PBMC culture with coronavirus spike peptide pools or control peptides (ViraFEST assay). Scientists ran DNA taken from cultured CD4+ T cells through the Oncomine TCR Beta short-read assay for sequencing. Each CDR3 protein is one row after TCRdb ran MiXCR on the PCR reads. The sample lists 10,000 to 11,000 distinct CDR3 sequences; roughly 64% were seen once. This clonotype occurred a few times. Antigen: not known.

Sequences were obtained from CD4+ T cells from blood, cultured in vitro. The rearrangement links TRBV20-1 to TRBJ1-5; D is unresolved. This sequence originates from a human donor who had recovered from COVID-19. This CDR3 reads CSARRDLNQPQHF. CDR3 coding DNA: TGCAGTGCAAGGAGGGATCTCAATCAGCCCCAGCATTTT.